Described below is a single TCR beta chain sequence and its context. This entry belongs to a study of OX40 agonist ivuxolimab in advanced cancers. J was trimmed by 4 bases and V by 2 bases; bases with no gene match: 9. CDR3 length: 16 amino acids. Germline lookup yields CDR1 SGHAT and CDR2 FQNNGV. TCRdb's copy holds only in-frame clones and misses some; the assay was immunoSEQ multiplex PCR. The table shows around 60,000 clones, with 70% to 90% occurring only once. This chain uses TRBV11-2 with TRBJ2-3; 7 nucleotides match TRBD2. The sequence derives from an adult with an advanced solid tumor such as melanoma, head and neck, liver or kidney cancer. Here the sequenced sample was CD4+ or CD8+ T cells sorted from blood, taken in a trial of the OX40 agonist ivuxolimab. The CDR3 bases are TGTGCCAGCAGCTTAATCGCTAGCGGAGGGGCAGATACGCAGTATTTT. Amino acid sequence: CASSLIASGGADTQYF.